The 7 T cell receptor beta chains listed next were all sequenced from one sample in a study of cytomegalovirus exposure and HLA in healthy donors. Sequenced by immunoSEQ multiplex PCR; TCRdb stores in-frame clones only, minus some. This sample yields approximately 160,000 clones, of which 95% to 97% are seen a single time; approximately 0.97% belongs to the top ten. The material sequenced was PBMCs. The receptors come from a woman aged 18-35 years in good health and CMV-seronegative.

The CDR3 loop reads CASSLGGITDTQYF. Here the CDR3 DNA reads TGCGCCAGCAGCTTGGGCGGGATAACAGATACGCAGTATTTT. The chain combines TRBV5-1 with TRBJ2-3; possibly TRBD2 for D (6 bases). V dropped 0 bases and J dropped 3 bases, with 8 bases sitting between them. The CDR3 consists of 14 residues. Germline values: CDR1 SGHRS, CDR2 YFSETQ.

The chain recombines TRBV25-1 with TRBJ2-3; D perhaps matches TRBD1 (5 bases). V was pared by 2 bases and J by 3 bases, with 12 bases between. Per germline, CDR1 MGHDK and CDR2 SYGVNS. The CDR3 contains 15 residues. CDR3 DNA: TGTGCCAGCAGTGAAATTGGGGCAACAACAGATACGCAGTATTTT. As protein: CASSEIGATTDTQYF.

The rearrangement joins TRBV5-6 to TRBJ2-3; D possibly corresponds to TRBD1 (5 bases). This CDR3 is 14 amino acids long. Trimming pared 0 bases from V and 0 bases from J, leaving 5 bases between. Per the germline V gene, CDR1 is SGHDT and CDR2 is YYEEEE. The DNA for the CDR3 is TGTGCCAGCAGCTTGGGGACAAGCACAGATACGCAGTATTTT. Its translation is CASSLGTSTDTQYF.

The J gene is TRBJ1-2, the V gene TRBV7-2; D uncertain. Trimming cost V 1 base and J 8 bases, with 11 bases left between them. The germline CDR1 and CDR2 sequences are SGHTA and FQGNSA. The CDR3 is 13 residues long. The CDR3 DNA reads as TGTGCCAGCAGCTTAGAAGTGCGAAGCGGCTACACCTTC. It encodes CASSLEVRSGYTF.

This clone appeared a single time. The chain recombines TRBV7-2 with TRBJ2-7, with D possibly being TRBD2 (6 bases). Trimming shortened V by 2 bases and J by 7 bases, and 9 bases separated the two germline ends. From germline, CDR1 is SGHTA and CDR2 FQGNSA. CDR3 length: 12 amino acids. Written as DNA, the CDR3 is TGTGCCAGCAGCTTAAACCGGGGGGAGCAGTACTTC. The encoded protein is CASSLNRGEQYF.

The gene calls are TRBV2 and TRBJ1-1; TRBD1 agrees at 7 bases. Germline V gives CDR1 SNHLY, CDR2 FYNNEI. The CDR3 consists of 15 residues. V was pared by 7 bases and J by 0 bases, with 8 bases of the junction left unmatched. The DNA for the CDR3 is TGTGCCAGCACCTTACAGGGGCTCATGAACACTGAAGCTTTCTTT. This translates into CASTLQGLMNTEAFF. The full variable domain, in which reference TRBV2 and TRBJ1-1 provide the parts outside the CDR3, is EPEVTQTPSHQVTQMGQEVILRCVPISNHLYFYWYRQILGQKVEFLVSFYNNEISEKSEIFDDQFSVERPDGSNFTLKIRSTKLEDSAMYFCASTLQGLMNTEAFFGQGTRLTVV.

This rearrangement joins TRBV4-2 to TRBJ2-1, with a weak D call TRBD2 (7 bases). V lost 7 bases and J lost 6, with 16 bases in between. This CDR3 is 14 amino acids long. The germline CDR1 and CDR2 sequences are LGHNA and YNFKEQ. The CDR3 nucleotides are TGTGCCAGCATGGACGGGGGGCCTTCCAATGAGCAGTTCTTC. It codes for CASMDGGPSNEQFF.